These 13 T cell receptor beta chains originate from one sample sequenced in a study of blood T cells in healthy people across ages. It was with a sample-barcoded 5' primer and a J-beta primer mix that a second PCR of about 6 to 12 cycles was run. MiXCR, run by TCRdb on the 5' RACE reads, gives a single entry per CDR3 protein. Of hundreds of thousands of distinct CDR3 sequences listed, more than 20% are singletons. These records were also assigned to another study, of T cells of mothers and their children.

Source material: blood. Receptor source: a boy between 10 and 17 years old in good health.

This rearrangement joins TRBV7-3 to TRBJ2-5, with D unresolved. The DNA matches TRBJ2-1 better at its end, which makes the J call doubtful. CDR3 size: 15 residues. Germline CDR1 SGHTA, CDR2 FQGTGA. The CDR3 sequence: CASSSQPRIYNEQFF. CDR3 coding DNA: TGTGCCAGCAGCTCGCAGCCTCGGATTTACAATGAGCAGTTCTTC.

The CDR3 DNA sequence: TGTGCCAGCAGTCCGCTCCCCCCGGGGGGTGGAAACACCATATATTTT. Residues: CASSPLPPGGGNTIYF. The rearrangement uses TRBV27 and TRBJ1-3; TRBD1 is a possible D gene (5 bases). CDR1 is MNHEY and CDR2 is SMNVEV in the germline V gene (reference sequence). V gave up 5 bases and J gave up 3 bases, with 17 bases separating them. This CDR3 is 16 amino acids long.

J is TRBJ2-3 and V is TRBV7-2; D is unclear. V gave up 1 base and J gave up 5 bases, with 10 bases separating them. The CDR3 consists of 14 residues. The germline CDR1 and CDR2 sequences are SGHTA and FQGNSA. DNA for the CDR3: TGTGCCAGCAGCTTAGATGGGTGGCGAGATACGCAGTATTTT. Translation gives CASSLDGWRDTQYF.

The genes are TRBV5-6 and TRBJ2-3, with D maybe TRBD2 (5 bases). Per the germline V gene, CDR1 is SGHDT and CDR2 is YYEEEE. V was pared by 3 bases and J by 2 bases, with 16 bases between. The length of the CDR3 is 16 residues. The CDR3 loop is CASSSRAAFDTDTQYF. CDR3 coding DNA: TGTGCCAGCAGCTCGCGGGCCGCCTTTGACACAGATACGCAGTATTTT.

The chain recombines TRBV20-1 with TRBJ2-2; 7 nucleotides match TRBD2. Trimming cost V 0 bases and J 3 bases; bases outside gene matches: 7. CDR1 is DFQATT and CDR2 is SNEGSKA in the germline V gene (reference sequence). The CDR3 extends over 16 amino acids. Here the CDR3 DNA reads TGCAGTGCTAGAGATCGGCGGGGGTTGGACACCGGGGAGCTGTTTTTT. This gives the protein CSARDRRGLDTGELFF.

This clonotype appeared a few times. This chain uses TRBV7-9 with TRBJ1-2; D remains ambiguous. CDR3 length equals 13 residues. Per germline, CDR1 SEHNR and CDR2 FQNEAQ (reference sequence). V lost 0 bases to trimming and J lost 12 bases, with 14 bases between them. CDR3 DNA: TGTGCCAGCAGCTTAGCGCTTCAGGAAGTGCACACCTTC. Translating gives CASSLALQEVHTF.

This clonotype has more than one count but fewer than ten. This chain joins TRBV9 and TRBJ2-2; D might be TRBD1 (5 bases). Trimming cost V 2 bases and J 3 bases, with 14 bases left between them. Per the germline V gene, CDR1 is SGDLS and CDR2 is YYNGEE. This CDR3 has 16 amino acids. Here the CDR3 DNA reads TGTGCCAGCAGCGTCCTGGGGCAGAGCCACACCGGGGAGCTGTTTTTT. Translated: CASSVLGQSHTGELFF.

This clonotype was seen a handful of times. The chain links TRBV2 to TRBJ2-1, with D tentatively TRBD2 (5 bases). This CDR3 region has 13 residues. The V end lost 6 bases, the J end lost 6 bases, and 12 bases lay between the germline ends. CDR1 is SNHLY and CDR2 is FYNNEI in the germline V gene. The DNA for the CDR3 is TGTGCCAGCAGGGAACTAGTCACCAATGAGCAGTTCTTC. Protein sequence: CASRELVTNEQFF. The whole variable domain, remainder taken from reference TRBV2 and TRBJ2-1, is EPEVTQTPSHQVTQMGQEVILRCVPISNHLYFYWYRQILGQKVEFLVSFYNNEISEKSEIFDDQFSVERPDGSNFTLKIRSTKLEDSAMYFCASRELVTNEQFFGPGTRLTVL.

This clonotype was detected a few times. The CDR3 is CASSLGRTASSYEQYF. CDR3 coding DNA: TGTGCCAGCAGCTTAGGCCGGACAGCCTCCTCCTACGAGCAGTACTTC. The chain is built from TRBV7-2 and TRBJ2-7; possible D gene TRBD1, 6 bases. The germline gives CDR1 SGHTA, CDR2 FQGNSA. V was pared by 1 base and J by 0 bases, with 13 bases between. The CDR3 contains 16 residues.

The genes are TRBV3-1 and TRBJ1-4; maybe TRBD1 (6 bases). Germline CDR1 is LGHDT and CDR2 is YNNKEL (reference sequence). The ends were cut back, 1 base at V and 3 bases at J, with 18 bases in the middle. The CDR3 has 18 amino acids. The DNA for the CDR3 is TGTGCCAGCAGCCAAGTTGTGGGCAGGGGATTAGCTAATGAAAAACTGTTTTTT. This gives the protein CASSQVVGRGLANEKLFF.

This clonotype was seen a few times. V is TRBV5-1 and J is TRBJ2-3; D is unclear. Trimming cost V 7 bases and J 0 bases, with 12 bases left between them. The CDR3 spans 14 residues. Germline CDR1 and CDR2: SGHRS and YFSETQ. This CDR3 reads CASLDTASTDTQYF. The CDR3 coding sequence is TGCGCCAGCCTAGACACAGCTAGCACAGATACGCAGTATTTT.

CDR3 region: CASSSFREEGTDTQYF. In DNA form, the CDR3 reads TGTGCCAGCAGCTCCTTCAGGGAGGAGGGCACAGATACGCAGTATTTT. V usage is TRBV9 and J usage is TRBJ2-3; possibly TRBD2 for D (6 bases). The CDR3 has 16 residues. Germline V CDR1 and CDR2: SGDLS, YYNGEE. The V gene lost 4 bases and the J gene lost 1 base, with 16 bases spanning the gap. Looking up the rest from reference TRBV9 and TRBJ2-3 gives the full variable domain: DSGVTQTPKHLITATGQRVTLRCSPRSGDLSVYWYQQSLDQGLQFLIQYYNGEERAKGNILERFSAQQFPDLHSELNLSSLELGDSALYFCASSSFREEGTDTQYFGPGTRLTVL.

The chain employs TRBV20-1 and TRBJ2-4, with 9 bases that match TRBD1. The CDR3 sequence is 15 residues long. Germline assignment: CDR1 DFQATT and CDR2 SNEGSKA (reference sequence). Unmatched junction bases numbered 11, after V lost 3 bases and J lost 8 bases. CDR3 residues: CSASDTGGAGDIQYF. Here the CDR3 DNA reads TGCAGTGCTAGTGATACAGGGGGCGCGGGAGACATTCAGTACTTC.